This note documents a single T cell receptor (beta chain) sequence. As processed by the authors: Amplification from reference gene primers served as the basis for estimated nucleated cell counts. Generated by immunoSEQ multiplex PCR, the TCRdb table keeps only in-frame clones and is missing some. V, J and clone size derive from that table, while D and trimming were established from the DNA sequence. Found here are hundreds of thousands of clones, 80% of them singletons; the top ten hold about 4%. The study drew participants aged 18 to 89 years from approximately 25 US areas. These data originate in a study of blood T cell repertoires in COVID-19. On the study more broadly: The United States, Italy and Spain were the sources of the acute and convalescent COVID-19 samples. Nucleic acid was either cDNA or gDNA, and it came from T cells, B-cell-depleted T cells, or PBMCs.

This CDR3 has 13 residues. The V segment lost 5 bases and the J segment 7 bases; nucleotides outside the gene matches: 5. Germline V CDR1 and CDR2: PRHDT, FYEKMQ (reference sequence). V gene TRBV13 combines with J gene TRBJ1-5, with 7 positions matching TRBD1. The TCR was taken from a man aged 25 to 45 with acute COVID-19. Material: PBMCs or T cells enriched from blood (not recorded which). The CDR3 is CASSTGQKQPQHF. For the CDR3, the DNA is TGTGCCAGCAGCACGGGACAGAAGCAGCCCCAGCATTTT.